The 5 T cell receptor beta chains reported below all come from one sample, sequenced in a study of CD8 T cells in ankylosing spondylitis. TCRdb independently ran MiXCR on the 5' RACE reads; one entry per CDR3 protein. The repertoire consists of around 300,000 distinct CDR3 sequences, with 11% occurring once and the leading ten covering roughly 9%. What was sequenced was blood, either unsorted or a sorted T cell fraction (not recorded which). Receptors were obtained from a female donor with ankylosing spondylitis or in good health (not recorded which).

This clonotype was counted a few times. One end of the junction is discordant with germline, which a read error may explain. The V and J genes are TRBV5-1 and TRBJ2-1; a weak D match, TRBD2 (7 bases). The CDR3 totals 16 residues. CDR1 and CDR2 (germline): SGHRS, YFSETQ. CDR3: CANSSRGGGLRDEQFF. Written as DNA, the CDR3 is TGCGCCAACAGCTCCCGTGGCGGGGGCCTTAGGGATGAGCAGTTCTTC.

In this sample, this clonotype turned up many times. This rearrangement joins TRBV29-1 to TRBJ2-7; D perhaps matches TRBD2 (6 bases). Germline V gene data show CDR1 as SQVTM and CDR2 as ANQGSEA. The germline V and J ends were trimmed by 4 bases and 3 bases, with 10 bases remaining between them. This CDR3 has 12 residues. The DNA for the CDR3 is TGCAGCGTTGGAGCGGACTACTACGAGCAGTACTTC. Residues: CSVGADYYEQYF.

This clonotype was counted many times. The chain combines TRBV5-1 with TRBJ2-2; perhaps TRBD1 as D (5 bases). This CDR3 has 18 residues. Germline lookup yields CDR1 SGHRS and CDR2 YFSETQ. Trimming took 7 bases from V and 7 from J, leaving 29 bases between them. CDR3 sequence reads: CASAPGLRTTQGDGELFF. CDR3 coding DNA: TGCGCCAGCGCTCCTGGGCTTCGGACAACCCAAGGGGACGGGGAGCTGTTTTTT.

This clonotype occurred many times. J is TRBJ1-4 and V is TRBV5-1; 7 nucleotides align to TRBD1. The junction had 6 bases not matched to a gene; V was cut back by 4 bases and J by 0 bases. Germline CDR1 is SGHRS and CDR2 is YFSETQ. This CDR3 comprises 16 residues. The CDR3 here is CASSIGQAATNEKLFF. CDR3 DNA: TGCGCCAGCAGCATAGGACAGGCGGCAACTAATGAAAAACTGTTTTTT.

This clonotype was picked up many times. V is TRBV20-1 and J is TRBJ1-5; D ambiguous. Germline V gene data show CDR1 as DFQATT and CDR2 as SNEGSKA (reference sequence). Trimming cost V 1 base and J 5 bases, with 6 bases left between them. This CDR3 is 12 amino acids long. The CDR3 bases are TGCAGTGCTAGAGTAAGGGATCAGCCCCAGCATTTT. It codes for CSARVRDQPQHF.